These 14 T cell receptor beta chains share one sample of origin, sequenced in a study of beta chain features in type 1 diabetes. Every isolated RNA sample was fully reverse transcribed, so sequencing captured expressed TCRB transcripts. TCRdb's table, derived via immunoSEQ multiplex PCR, lists solely in-frame clones and lacks some. Altogether 900,000 or so clones are present, roughly 16% being singletons, with the ten largest covering around 0.02%. Sequenced sample: naive CD4+ T cells from blood. The receptor source for this set is a woman aged 18-29 years in good health.

This clone was counted once. This chain connects TRBV28 to TRBJ2-5; TRBD2 is a possible D gene (6 bases). Germline loops: CDR1 MDHEN, CDR2 SYDVKM. The CDR3 spans 16 residues. Trimming removed 8 bases from V and 1 base from J, with 20 bases in between. CDR3 sequence reads: CASHHNRGIVQETQYF. The CDR3 DNA reads as TGTGCCAGCCACCATAATCGCGGGATTGTCCAAGAGACCCAGTACTTC. Combining the CDR3 with reference TRBV28 and TRBJ2-5 gives the whole variable domain DVKVTQSSRYLVKRTGEKVFLECVQDMDHENMFWYRQDPGLGLRLIYFSYDVKMKEKGDIPEGYSVSREKKERFSLILESASTNQTSMYLCASHHNRGIVQETQYFGPGTRLLVL.

This sequence joins TRBV7-3 and TRBJ2-1; the D is unclear. In germline, CDR1 is SGHTA, CDR2 FQGTGA. The CDR3 extends over 14 amino acids. V gave up 5 bases and J gave up 5 bases, with 13 bases separating them. CDR3 sequence (DNA): TGTGCCAGCAGCCCCACCCCCCAAGACAATGAGCAGTTCTTC. Protein: CASSPTPQDNEQFF.

V and J are TRBV19 and TRBJ2-3; either TRBD1 or TRBD2 may fit D (6 bases each). There are 17 residues in the CDR3. Germline-derived CDR1 and CDR2 are LNHDA and SQIVND (reference sequence). V lost 0 bases and J 4 bases, leaving 17 bases between the germline ends. CDR3 protein: CASSIDPPEGGADTQYF. The DNA of the CDR3 is TGTGCCAGTAGTATAGATCCCCCCGAGGGGGGCGCAGATACGCAGTATTTT.

Comment on this clone: Distinct nucleotide sequences in the sample also encode this CDR3. The chain employs TRBV2 and TRBJ1-2; perhaps TRBD1 as D (6 bases). This CDR3 contains 13 residues. V lost 6 bases, J lost 0 bases, and 8 bases lay in between. CDR1 is SNHLY, CDR2 FYNNEI, per germline. In DNA, the CDR3 is TGTGCCAGCAGGGACAGAGCTAACTATGGCTACACCTTC. It specifies CASRDRANYGYTF.

This clone has just a few counts. The chain links TRBV15 to TRBJ2-1; a weak D match, TRBD2 (6 bases). Trimming removed 5 bases at V and 4 bases at J, with 18 bases between. The CDR3 is 16 residues long. CDR1 LNHNV and CDR2 YYDKDF come from the germline V gene (reference sequence). CDR3 sequence (DNA): TGTGCCACCAGCGTGCCTAGGACTACTCCGTACAATGAGCAGTTCTTC. Translation: CATSVPRTTPYNEQFF.

The V gene is TRBV14, the J gene TRBJ2-2; 13 bases are shared with TRBD2. The CDR3 runs 17 residues. V was pared by 3 bases and J by 0 bases, with 1 base of the junction left unmatched. Germline CDR1 SGHDN, CDR2 FVKESK. The DNA of the CDR3 is TGTGCCAGCAGCCAGACTAGCGGGAGGTCGAACACCGGGGAGCTGTTTTTT. Its protein is CASSQTSGRSNTGELFF.

The genes are TRBV25-1 and TRBJ2-5, with 9 bases aligning to TRBD1. The CDR3 contains 16 residues. Losses at the gene ends were 3 bases for V and 2 bases for J; bases not matched to a gene: 7. Germline loops: CDR1 MGHDK, CDR2 SYGVNS. DNA for the CDR3: TGTGCCAGCAGTGATCCCGGGACAGGGTGGCAAGAGACCCAGTACTTC. Translated: CASSDPGTGWQETQYF.

The rearrangement joins TRBV2 to TRBJ2-1; 9 bases align to TRBD2. Germline-derived CDR1 and CDR2 are SNHLY and FYNNEI. The V and J ends lost 5 bases and 5 bases, in that order; junction bases with no gene match: 10. The CDR3 consists of 16 residues. CDR3 sequence reads: CASSSGLAGPNNEQFF. CDR3 bases: TGTGCCAGCAGTTCGGGACTAGCAGGTCCTAACAATGAGCAGTTCTTC.

This clone was counted a few times. CDR3 bases: TGTGCCAGCAGCTTGGGAGGGTGGGCGGACTACAATGAGCAGTTCTTC. Protein: CASSLGGWADYNEQFF. This chain links TRBV5-5 with TRBJ2-1; perhaps TRBD2 as D (5 bases). This CDR3 has 16 amino acids. V was clipped by 0 bases and J by 3 bases, with 13 bases between them. Germline V gene data show CDR1 as SGHKS and CDR2 as YYEKEE (reference sequence). The entire variable domain, with the rest obtained from reference TRBV5-5 and TRBJ2-1, is as follows: DAGVTQSPTHLIKTRGQQVTLRCSPISGHKSVSWYQQVLGQGPQFIFQYYEKEERGRGNFPDRFSARQFPNYSSELNVNALLLGDSALYLCASSLGGWADYNEQFFGPGTRLTVL.

This clone came up a few times. The CDR3 DNA reads TGTGCCAGCAGCTTAGATTGGACCGGGGAGCTGTTTTTT. Its protein product is CASSLDWTGELFF. The chain recombines TRBV11-2 with TRBJ2-2; D gene unclear. This CDR3 has 13 residues. Germline V gives CDR1 SGHAT, CDR2 FQNNGV. Trimming stripped 0 bases from V and 5 bases from J, with 4 bases between.

With respect to this clone: Different DNA sequences within this sample yield the same CDR3. The rearrangement uses TRBV10-3 and TRBJ2-1; the match to TRBD1 covers 10 bases. CDR3 length equals 14 residues. Germline assignment: CDR1 ENHRY and CDR2 SYGVKD. Unmatched junction bases numbered 4, after V lost 4 bases and J lost 7 bases. The CDR3 coding sequence is TGTGCCATCAGTGGCCGGACAGGGGGAAATGAGCAGTTCTTC. Its protein is CAISGRTGGNEQFF.

This clone was seen more than once but under ten times. The gene calls are TRBV2 and TRBJ2-5; TRBD1 agrees at 7 bases. This CDR3 is 14 amino acids long. Trimming at V came to 6 bases and at J to 1 base, leaving 5 bases not matched to a gene. Looked up from germline, CDR1 is SNHLY and CDR2 is FYNNEI. CDR3 region: CASRNRDSQETQYF. CDR3 in DNA: TGTGCCAGCAGGAACCGGGACAGCCAAGAGACCCAGTACTTC.

This clone was observed a few times. CDR3 DNA: TGTGCCAGCAGCCCCCTGTACAACGCCCGACCATACAATGAGCAGTTCTTC. Translated: CASSPLYNARPYNEQFF. The rearrangement uses TRBV7-6 and TRBJ2-1; D gene unclear. The CDR3 is made up of 17 amino acids. The V end was cut by 5 bases, the J end by 4 bases, with 21 bases between. Germline loops: CDR1 SGHVS, CDR2 FNYEAQ.

This clone was counted a few times. The J gene is TRBJ2-6, the V gene TRBV23-1; 7 bases match TRBD2. TRBV23-1 is reported as an ORF; its role is uncertain. The V gene end was trimmed by 0 bases and the J gene end by 3 bases; junction bases not matched to a gene: 20. The CDR3 runs to 22 residues. The CDR3 DNA is TGCGCCAGCAGTCAATCAAAGGATCGGGGACTAAAAAAAGAAGTTGGGGCCAACGTCCTGACTTTC. Its protein product is CASSQSKDRGLKKEVGANVLTF.